Listed below are T cell receptor beta chains from one sample, sequenced in a study of blood T cell repertoires in COVID-19. Only in-frame clones appear in the TCRdb table, and some are missing; sequencing was by immunoSEQ multiplex PCR. This sample has 200,000 to 250,000 clones, with approximately 90% found just once. Sequencing was performed on PBMCs or T cells enriched from blood (not recorded which). The source of these receptors is a man aged 50-59 years who had been exposed to COVID-19. Both conserved end residues are part of each CDR3. D genes are given only for firm matches. Clone sizes are given selectively: once, few, many, or a class where the clone is expanded.

>TRBJ2-1|TRBD2|TRBV9|.
TGTGCCAGCAGCGTAGCTTCTAAGCGGGGGGGCTACAATGAGCAGTTCTTC
CASSVASKRGGYNEQFF
>TRBJ2-5|TRBD2|TRBV3-1/TRBV3-2|.
TGTGCCAGCAGCCAAGATCTGGCTAGCGGGGGGCCCGGGTACTTC
CASSQDLASGGPGYF
>TRBJ2-3|TRBD1|TRBV9|.
TGTGCCAGCAGCGGGGTCCCGGGACAGGGAGATACGCAGTATTTT
CASSGVPGQGDTQYF
>TRBJ2-7|.|TRBV24-1|.
TGTGCCACCAGTGACCCCAGGGGTACGGGCGAGCAGTACTTC
CATSDPRGTGEQYF
>TRBJ1-2|.|TRBV29-1|.
TGCAGCGTGACCGGGACTCCGGACTATGGCTACACCTTC
CSVTGTPDYGYTF
>TRBJ2-5|TRBD1|TRBV10-3|.
TGTGCCACGACCCCGGGACAGGGGGTCCAAGAGACCCAGTACTTC
CATTPGQGVQETQYF
>TRBJ2-1|.|TRBV2|.
TGTGCCACCCAGGGGTTTGGGCCCTACAATGAGCAGTTCTTC
CATQGFGPYNEQFF
>TRBJ2-5|TRBD2|TRBV6-5|.
TGTGCCTCCGGGGGGGCGTATGAGACCCAGTACTTC
CASGGAYETQYF
>TRBJ1-1|.|TRBV10-3|.
TGTGCCATCAGTGGCGACACAGGAACCATGAACACTGAAGCTTTCTTT
CAISGDTGTMNTEAFF
>TRBJ1-2|.|TRBV28|.
TGTGCCAGCAGTGCACCAGGTTATGGCTACACCTTC
CASSAPGYGYTF
>TRBJ2-7|.|TRBV7-2|.
TGTGCCAGCAGCAAGACACCCATCTCCTACGAGCAGTACTTC
CASSKTPISYEQYF
>TRBJ2-5|TRBD2|TRBV14|once
TGTGCCAGCAGCCAAGCCCTACTAGCGGGCTACAGCGTAGAGACCCAGTACTTC
CASSQALLAGYSVETQYF